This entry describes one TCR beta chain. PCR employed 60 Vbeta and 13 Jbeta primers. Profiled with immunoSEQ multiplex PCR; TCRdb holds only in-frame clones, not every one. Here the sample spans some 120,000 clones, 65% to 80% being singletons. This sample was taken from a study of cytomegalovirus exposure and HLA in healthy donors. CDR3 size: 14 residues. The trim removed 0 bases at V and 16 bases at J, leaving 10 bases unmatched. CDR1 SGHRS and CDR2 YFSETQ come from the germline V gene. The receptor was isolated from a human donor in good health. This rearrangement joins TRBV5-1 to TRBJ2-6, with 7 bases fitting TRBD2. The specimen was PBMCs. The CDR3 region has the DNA TGCGCCAGCAGCTTGGGGGGAGGGGTCGTGGAACTGACTTTC. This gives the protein CASSLGGGVVELTF.